The 18 T cell receptor beta chains in this list originate from one sample, sequenced in a study of beta chain features in type 1 diabetes. Study results and limitations: Type 1 diabetes patients had TCRB CDR3s that were shorter (moderately but significantly so) in all four CD4+ subsets.

Sequenced material consisted of expressed TCRB transcripts (all of the isolated RNA was reverse transcribed). TCRdb keeps only in-frame clones here, not all; method: immunoSEQ multiplex PCR. The table shows over 150,000 clones, with approximately 8% occurring only once. No antigen has been assigned to these receptors. The sequenced sample was central memory CD4+ T cells from blood. These receptors were taken from a man aged 18 to 30 with type 1 diabetes.

This clone was detected only a few times. J is TRBJ2-1 and V is TRBV5-4, with 11 bases identical to TRBD2. The CDR3 loop spans 15 amino acids. V lost 5 bases, J lost 6 bases, and 7 bases stayed unmatched. Germline-derived CDR1 and CDR2 are SGHNT and YYREEE (reference sequence). The CDR3 nucleotides are TGTGCCAGCAGTCTAGCTAGCGGGAGGAGCAATGAGCAGTTCTTC. Translated: CASSLASGRSNEQFF.

The chain combines TRBV7-2 with TRBJ2-3; weak D call: TRBD1 (6 bases). V was pared by 4 bases and J by 8 bases, with 19 bases between. Germline V gene sequence: CDR1 SGHTA, CDR2 FQGNSA. The CDR3 sequence is 15 residues long. CDR3 residues: CASSYPGDLIITQYF. CDR3 sequence (DNA): TGTGCCAGCAGCTACCCAGGGGACCTAATCATTACGCAGTATTTT.

This CDR3 reads CASSDPSSGLPNEQYF. CDR3 DNA sequence: TGTGCCAGCAGTGACCCCTCTAGCGGGCTGCCTAACGAGCAGTACTTC. This chain links TRBV25-1 with TRBJ2-7; 8 bases align to TRBD2. This CDR3 comprises 16 residues. Germline CDR1 and CDR2: MGHDK and SYGVNS. V shed 3 bases, J shed 5 bases, and the junction held 12 bases outside the gene matches.

The V call is TRBV4-1, the J call TRBJ2-5; D call uncertain. Trimming shortened V by 0 bases and J by 1 base, and 9 bases separated the two germline ends. The CDR3 totals 15 residues. Germline V lookup: CDR1 MGHRA, CDR2 YSYEKL. CDR3 nucleotides: TGCGCCAGCAGCCAAGATCGGCCAGGCCAAGAGACCCAGTACTTC. Its translation: CASSQDRPGQETQYF.

J is TRBJ2-7 and V is TRBV27; D gene unclear. The CDR3 has 12 residues. CDR1 MNHEY and CDR2 SMNVEV come from the germline V gene (reference sequence). Between the trimmed V and J ends, which lost 4 bases and 3 bases, there was a span of 7 bases. CDR3 DNA sequence: TGTGCCAGCAGTTCCTCCTACTACGAGCAGTACTTC. It encodes CASSSSYYEQYF.

The V and J genes are TRBV7-2 and TRBJ1-5; 8 bases fit TRBD1. This CDR3 is built from 13 residues. After removal of 8 bases from V and 6 bases from J, the junction contained 6 bases not matched to a gene. Germline-derived CDR1 and CDR2 are SGHTA and FQGNSA. The chain's CDR3 is CASQTGEGQPQHF. CDR3 in DNA: TGTGCCAGCCAGACAGGGGAGGGTCAGCCCCAGCATTTT.

DNA for the CDR3: TGCGCCAGCAGCCTAGGAGGCACGAACACTGAAGCTTTCTTT. As protein: CASSLGGTNTEAFF. This chain links TRBV4-1 with TRBJ1-1, with D uncertain. V lost 4 bases to trimming and J lost 1 base, with 10 bases between them. CDR3 length equals 14 residues. Germline-derived CDR1 and CDR2 are MGHRA and YSYEKL.

This clone was seen a handful of times. The chain recombines TRBV10-3 with TRBJ2-3, with 12 bases lining up with TRBD2. Trimming took 10 bases from V and 8 from J; bases not matched to a gene: 7. Germline V CDR1 and CDR2: ENHRY, SYGVKD. The CDR3 runs 13 residues. CDR3 sequence reads: CATLAGGRATQYF. The CDR3 coding sequence is TGTGCCACCCTAGCGGGGGGGCGCGCTACGCAGTATTTT.

Only a few counts were recorded for this clone. The chain combines TRBV27 with TRBJ1-1; 10 nucleotides agree with TRBD1. This CDR3 is built from 15 residues. The J segment lost 3 bases and the V segment lost 5 bases, leaving 6 bases of the junction unmatched. Germline V gene lookup returns CDR1 MNHEY and CDR2 SMNVEV (reference sequence). CDR3 DNA sequence: TGTGCCAGCAGTCTAGGGACAGGGGTGCACACTGAAGCTTTCTTT. This sequence encodes CASSLGTGVHTEAFF.

At least ten counts were recorded for this clone. The chain carries TRBV28 and TRBJ1-6; a weak D match, TRBD1 (5 bases). This CDR3 spans 12 amino acids. Deletions cut 8 bases from V and 11 bases from J, with 13 bases between. Germline-derived CDR1 and CDR2 are MDHEN and SYDVKM. The CDR3: CASGGIWAPLHF. DNA for the CDR3: TGTGCCAGCGGGGGGATATGGGCACCCCTCCACTTT.

This clone has just a few counts. The chain is built from TRBV25-1 and TRBJ1-5; D gene unclear. Trimming pared 3 bases from V and 6 bases from J, leaving 6 bases between. Germline V gives CDR1 MGHDK, CDR2 SYGVNS. This CDR3 region has 12 residues. In DNA form, the CDR3 reads TGTGCCAGCAGTGATGGCCGTCAGCCCCAGCATTTT. Encoded protein: CASSDGRQPQHF.

The chain couples TRBV18 to TRBJ2-2; 13 bases map to TRBD2. The CDR3 runs to 19 residues. Germline V lookup: CDR1 KGHSH, CDR2 LQKENI. V was pared by 4 bases and J by 4 bases, with 12 bases of the junction left unmatched. Here the CDR3 reads CASSRSVSGLAGSTGELFF. CDR3 DNA sequence: TGTGCCAGCTCACGCAGTGTTTCGGGACTAGCGGGGAGCACCGGGGAGCTGTTTTTT.

This clone was observed a handful of times. CDR3 region: CSVENRVEQFF. The CDR3 coding sequence is TGCAGCGTTGAGAACAGGGTAGAGCAGTTCTTC. This rearrangement joins TRBV29-1 to TRBJ2-1, with D maybe TRBD1 (6 bases). The CDR3 totals 11 residues. The ends were cut back, 3 bases at V and 10 bases at J, with 10 bases in the middle. Germline V gene lookup returns CDR1 SQVTM and CDR2 ANQGSEA.

The genes are TRBV7-6 and TRBJ2-5; 10 bases line up with TRBD2. In germline, CDR1 is SGHVS, CDR2 FNYEAQ. CDR3 size: 14 residues. V dropped 5 bases and J dropped 5; count of bases not matched to a gene: 5. The CDR3 coding sequence is TGTGCCAGCAGCATGATAGCGGGGGGTGAGACCCAGTACTTC. This translates into CASSMIAGGETQYF.

The V call is TRBV7-2, the J call TRBJ1-4; a weak D match, TRBD1 (5 bases). The germline CDR1 and CDR2 sequences are SGHTA and FQGNSA. The length of the CDR3 is 13 residues. V lost 3 bases to trimming and J lost 5 bases, with 7 bases between them. Here the CDR3 reads CASSFHRNEKLFF. The CDR3 nucleotides are TGTGCCAGCAGCTTCCACAGGAATGAAAAACTGTTTTTT.

The chain employs TRBV11-2 and TRBJ2-3; 10 bases are shared with TRBD1. Germline trimming cut 8 bases from V and 1 base from J; bases unmatched to any gene: 0. CDR3 length: 13 amino acids. Germline V lookup: CDR1 SGHAT, CDR2 FQNNGV. DNA for the CDR3: TGTGCCAGCGGGACAGGGGGCACAGATACGCAGTATTTT. It is translated as CASGTGGTDTQYF.

This clone was seen a handful of times. The genes are TRBV6-5 and TRBJ1-1, with TRBD1 as a possible D gene (5 bases). Germline V gene lookup returns CDR1 MNHEY and CDR2 SVGAGI. Trimming stripped 7 bases from V and 0 bases from J, with 12 bases between. The CDR3 sequence is 14 residues long. CDR3 nucleotides: TGTGCCAGCACCTTAGGGGTGATGAACACTGAAGCTTTCTTT. Its protein is CASTLGVMNTEAFF.

The chain joins TRBV4-3 to TRBJ2-3; TRBD1 is a possible D gene (6 bases). The CDR3 runs to 17 residues. Trimming pared 0 bases from V and 5 bases from J, leaving 18 bases between. The germline V gene has CDR1 LGHNA and CDR2 YSLEER. The CDR3 DNA reads TGCGCCAGCAGCCAAGAGCACTTCGGGCAGGGGATAGATACGCAGTATTTT. It is translated as CASSQEHFGQGIDTQYF.